The clone carrying this TCR beta chain has just a few counts. Antigen specificity is unknown. These data come from a study of cytomegalovirus exposure and HLA in healthy donors. Whole-study findings and limits: The tendency of first-cohort TCR clusters to co-occur in the approximately 110 validation repertoires was the finding of a later analysis. According to the study, roughly 160 TCR beta chains were cytomegalovirus-associated. The study found most TCR sequences rare, yet found some public TCRs in many donors.

Measured with immunoSEQ multiplex PCR; TCRdb has only the in-frame clones, and not every one. The sample carries roughly 90,000 clones, around 85% recorded once. Separate from the roughly 710-subject first cohort, the roughly 120-subject validation cohort was the one that the donors belonged to. This CDR3 spans 14 amino acids. The V segment lost 5 bases and the J segment 7 bases; nucleotides outside the gene matches: 11. Germline V CDR1 and CDR2: LNHDA, SQIVND (reference sequence). The specimen was PBMCs. V is TRBV19 and J is TRBJ2-7, with TRBD2 matching over 7 bases. The source is a young man in good health and CMV-seropositive. The CDR3 loop is CASSLTRSGREQYF. DNA for the CDR3: TGTGCCAGTAGTTTAACTCGGTCCGGGAGGGAGCAGTACTTC.